This T cell receptor (beta chain) was profiled in a study of CD8 T cells in ankylosing spondylitis. Findings and limits, study-wide: Apparently characteristic of ankylosing spondylitis blood was a TCR beta motif (under ten highly homologous variants).

Regarding this clonotype: What it binds is unknown.

This CDR3 spans 14 amino acids. CDR1 and CDR2 (germline): MGHRA, YSYEKL. Trimming shortened V by 4 bases and J by 7 bases, and 14 bases separated the two germline ends. TCRdb passed the 5' RACE reads through MiXCR, listing each CDR3 protein once. The sample has roughly 700,000 distinct CDR3 sequences; around 20% are singletons. V and J are TRBV4-1 and TRBJ2-1; D may be TRBD1 or TRBD2 (6 bases each). Sequencing was carried out using blood, either unsorted or a sorted T cell fraction (not recorded which). This TCR was recovered from a male donor with ankylosing spondylitis. This CDR3 is CASSPKWGANEQFF. The CDR3 DNA is TGCGCCAGCAGCCCCAAGTGGGGGGCTAATGAGCAGTTCTTC.